Following are 30 T cell receptor beta chains from one sample sequenced in a study of beta chain features in type 1 diabetes. Overall study findings and caveats: Among all four CD4+ subsets, Type 1 diabetes patients had TCRB CDR3s that were moderately but significantly shorter.

Every isolated RNA sample was fully reverse transcribed, so sequencing captured expressed TCRB transcripts. The method was immunoSEQ multiplex PCR; TCRdb's version includes in-frame clones alone and lacks a portion of them. This table has 120,000 to 150,000 clones, about 13% appearing once. No antigen has been assigned to these receptors. The sequenced sample was central memory CD4+ T cells from blood. These receptors all come from a man in his late teens or twenties with type 1 diabetes.

Comments on this clone: This may come from a read error, since a much larger clone is one base off. Within the sample, other DNA sequences also encode this same CDR3. This chain joins TRBV4-1 and TRBJ2-7, with D unclear. This CDR3 has 16 amino acids. Germline CDR1 and CDR2: MGHRA and YSYEKL. Trimming left V 4 bases short and J 7 bases short, with 23 bases between. CDR3 in amino acids: CASSPPGLLGLGEQYF. The CDR3 DNA follows: TGCGCCAGCAGCCCGCCCGGGTTACTGGGGTTGGGAGAGCAGTACTTC.

The CDR3, as DNA: TGCGCCAGCAGCTTGGAAGGGGACTCACAAGAGACCCAGTACTTC. Its protein is CASSLEGDSQETQYF. This chain links TRBV5-1 with TRBJ2-5, with D perhaps matching TRBD2 (6 bases). Trimming removed 0 bases at V and 2 bases at J, with 11 bases between. Looked up from germline, CDR1 is SGHRS and CDR2 is YFSETQ. There are 15 residues in the CDR3.

This clone was observed a handful of times. The chain combines TRBV9 with TRBJ2-7; 8 nucleotides align to TRBD1. The CDR3 is 15 amino acids. The trim removed 4 bases at V and 7 bases at J, leaving 13 bases unmatched. From germline, CDR1 is SGDLS and CDR2 YYNGEE. CDR3 nucleotides: TGTGCCAGCAGCCCTACCCGGACAGGGCATGGAGAGCAGTACTTC. This gives the protein CASSPTRTGHGEQYF.

This clone was found a few times. The J gene is TRBJ1-6, the V gene TRBV30; the match to TRBD1 covers 10 bases. V shed 8 bases and J 8 bases; nucleotides not matched to a gene: 6. CDR3 length: 13 residues. Germline assignment: CDR1 GTSNPN and CDR2 SVGIG (reference sequence). The CDR3 spells CAGSGTGDSPLHF. The CDR3 nucleotides are TGTGCCGGATCAGGGACAGGGGATTCACCCCTCCACTTT.

V is TRBV2 and J is TRBJ1-1; D is unresolved. Germline V gives CDR1 SNHLY, CDR2 FYNNEI. The CDR3 contains 14 residues. The V end lost 4 bases, the J end lost 1 base, and 10 bases lay between the germline ends. CDR3 residues: CASSAGGKNTEAFF. The CDR3 DNA reads as TGTGCCAGCAGTGCGGGCGGCAAGAACACTGAAGCTTTCTTT.

This clone was detected only a few times. The chain recombines TRBV5-4 with TRBJ2-2, with TRBD1 matching over 7 bases. CDR3 length equals 13 residues. V lost 2 bases, J lost 6 bases, and 1 base stayed unmatched. Germline V CDR1 and CDR2: SGHNT, YYREEE (reference sequence). In DNA form, the CDR3 reads TGTGCCAGCAGCTTCGACAGGGCCGGGGAGCTGTTTTTT. It translates to CASSFDRAGELFF.

J is TRBJ1-1 and V is TRBV28; no definite D call. This CDR3 contains 14 residues. V was trimmed by 6 bases and J by 2 bases, leaving 13 bases between them. Germline lookup yields CDR1 MDHEN and CDR2 SYDVKM. The CDR3 loop reads CASSWAGVNTEAFF. CDR3 coding DNA: TGTGCCAGCAGCTGGGCAGGAGTTAACACTGAAGCTTTCTTT. Together with reference TRBV28 and TRBJ1-1, the CDR3 gives the full variable domain: DVKVTQSSRYLVKRTGEKVFLECVQDMDHENMFWYRQDPGLGLRLIYFSYDVKMKEKGDIPEGYSVSREKKERFSLILESASTNQTSMYLCASSWAGVNTEAFFGQGTRLTVV.

This clone was picked up a small number of times. The chain recombines TRBV30 with TRBJ1-1; no clear D. V dropped 0 bases and J dropped 12 bases, with 14 bases sitting between them. The CDR3 loop spans 12 amino acids. CDR1 and CDR2 (germline): GTSNPN, SVGIG (reference sequence). The CDR3 reads CAWSVPGLVTFF. The CDR3 DNA follows: TGTGCCTGGAGTGTTCCAGGTCTGGTAACTTTCTTT. Complete variable domain (other parts from reference TRBV30 and TRBJ1-1): SQTIHQWPATLVQPVGSPLSLECTVEGTSNPNLYWYRQAAGRGLQLLFYSVGIGQISSEVPQNLSASRPQDRQFILSSKKLLLSDSGFYLCAWSVPGLVTFFGQGTRLTVV.

CDR3 nucleotides: TGTGCCAGCAGCTTAGCGCCCGAAAGGGGAAGGCTGTTTTTT. Amino acid sequence: CASSLAPERGRLFF. V is TRBV7-2 and J is TRBJ2-2; D may be TRBD1 (5 bases). Trimming left V 0 bases short and J 13 bases short, with 15 bases between. There are 14 residues in the CDR3. Germline loops: CDR1 SGHTA, CDR2 FQGNSA. The entire variable domain, with the rest obtained from reference TRBV7-2 and TRBJ2-2, is as follows: GAGVSQSPSNKVTEKGKDVELRCDPISGHTALYWYRQSLGQGLEFLIYFQGNSAPDKSGLPSDRFSAERTGGSVSTLTIQRTQQEDSAVYLCASSLAPERGRLFFGEGSRLTVL.

The sample holds a few counts of this clone. This sample includes further DNA sequences coding for the same CDR3. The chain has TRBV30 and TRBJ2-7; perhaps TRBD1 as D (6 bases). Deletions cut 0 bases from V and 5 bases from J, with 8 bases between. The CDR3 extends over 12 amino acids. Germline V gene data show CDR1 as GTSNPN and CDR2 as SVGIG (reference sequence). The CDR3 coding sequence is TGTGCCTGGAGTGTGAGGGGGAACGAGCAGTACTTC. Protein sequence: CAWSVRGNEQYF.

This clone was seen a handful of times. The chain recombines TRBV11-3 with TRBJ2-1; 7 bases agree with TRBD2. The J segment lost 8 bases and the V segment lost 5 bases, leaving 12 bases of the junction unmatched. The CDR3 consists of 15 residues. The germline gives CDR1 SGHNT, CDR2 YENEEA. The CDR3 loop is CASSGRAPLSHEQFF. CDR3 DNA: TGTGCCAGCAGCGGGAGGGCTCCCCTGAGCCATGAGCAGTTCTTC.

The chain has TRBV7-8 and TRBJ2-3; possibly TRBD1 for D (5 bases). The V end lost 1 base, the J end lost 0 bases, and 8 bases lay between the germline ends. The CDR3 sequence is 15 residues long. Per the germline V gene, CDR1 is SGHVS and CDR2 is FQNEAQ. This CDR3 reads CASSLVGVSTDTQYF. CDR3 nucleotides: TGTGCCAGCAGCTTAGTAGGGGTTAGCACAGATACGCAGTATTTT.

This clone appeared a few times. This chain uses TRBV6-5 with TRBJ1-1; weak D call: TRBD1 (5 bases). The CDR3 covers 11 residues. Trimming removed 9 bases at V and 10 bases at J, with 15 bases between. Germline CDR1 is MNHEY and CDR2 is SVGAGI. The CDR3 DNA follows: TGTGCCAGTTCCGTTGGGGGGACAGCTTTCTTT. Translation gives CASSVGGTAFF.

The chain links TRBV13 to TRBJ1-6; TRBD1 matches 8 bases. The germline CDR1 and CDR2 sequences are PRHDT and FYEKMQ (reference sequence). Trimming took 6 bases from V and 8 from J; bases not matched to a gene: 6. This CDR3 is built from 14 residues. The CDR3 DNA reads as TGTGCCAGCAGTGGAACAGGGGGGGATTCACCCCTCCACTTT. Translating it yields CASSGTGGDSPLHF.

This clone was found a few times. The chain has TRBV19 and TRBJ1-1; a weak D match, TRBD1 (5 bases). This CDR3 has 16 residues. Trimming removed 5 bases at V and 11 bases at J, with 27 bases between. Germline V gives CDR1 LNHDA, CDR2 SQIVND (reference sequence). CDR3 bases: TGTGCCAGTAGTGCCGGACGCCCCTCCCAGGGTTGGGATGCTTTCTTT. Amino acids: CASSAGRPSQGWDAFF.

J is TRBJ2-5 and V is TRBV7-6, with TRBD1 identical over 9 bases. This CDR3 contains 15 residues. Germline CDR1 SGHVS, CDR2 FNYEAQ. Trimming took 5 bases from V and 2 from J; bases not matched to a gene: 6. CDR3 sequence: CASSRWGQGQETQYF. CDR3 DNA sequence: TGTGCCAGCAGCCGTTGGGGACAGGGTCAAGAGACCCAGTACTTC.

V and J are TRBV7-2 and TRBJ1-6, with D perhaps TRBD1 (6 bases). CDR1 is SGHTA, CDR2 FQGNSA, per germline. V gave up 2 bases and J gave up 10 bases, with 9 bases separating them. The CDR3 runs to 13 residues. The CDR3 bases are TGTGCCAGCAGCTTACAGGGGTCCTCACCCCTCCACTTT. It specifies CASSLQGSSPLHF.

This clone was seen only a few times. The chain links TRBV4-2 to TRBJ2-7; a possible D gene is TRBD1 (6 bases). Germline CDR1 LGHNA, CDR2 YNFKEQ. CDR3 length: 17 amino acids. Between the trimmed V and J ends, which lost 0 bases and 2 bases, there was a span of 17 bases. The CDR3 sequence is CASSQDPGARQAYEQYF. The CDR3 DNA sequence: TGTGCCAGCAGCCAAGATCCAGGGGCGAGACAGGCCTACGAGCAGTACTTC.

This clone was seen a handful of times. This chain links TRBV29-1 with TRBJ1-1; D may be TRBD1 (6 bases). Germline V CDR1 and CDR2: SQVTM, ANQGSEA. The CDR3 is 13 amino acids. V lost 3 bases and J lost 5, with 13 bases in between. This CDR3 reads CSVDLGAWTEAFF. CDR3 DNA sequence: TGCAGCGTTGATCTGGGGGCTTGGACTGAAGCTTTCTTT. The variable domain in full, with the rest retrieved from reference TRBV29-1 and TRBJ1-1, is SAVISQKPSRDICQRGTSLTIQCQVDSQVTMMFWYRQQPGQSLTLIATANQGSEATYESGFVIDKFPISRPNLTFSTLTVSNMSPEDSSIYLCSVDLGAWTEAFFGQGTRLTVV.

This clone turned up a few times. CDR3 in amino acids: CASSSSGGATDTQYF. The CDR3 coding sequence is TGTGCCAGCAGTTCTAGCGGGGGGGCGACAGATACGCAGTATTTT. The V call is TRBV6-5, the J call TRBJ2-3, with 12 nucleotides matching TRBD2. Germline CDR1 is MNHEY and CDR2 is SVGAGI. V shed 4 bases, J shed 3 bases, and the junction held 2 bases outside the gene matches. The CDR3 consists of 15 residues.

This chain joins TRBV6-1 and TRBJ2-7, with D possibly matching TRBD2 (5 bases). This CDR3 is 11 amino acids long. Per germline, CDR1 MNHNS and CDR2 SASEGT. V gave up 10 bases and J gave up 0 bases, with 7 bases separating them. The CDR3 reads CAIGLSYEQYF. The CDR3 DNA reads TGTGCCATTGGACTCTCCTACGAGCAGTACTTC.

This clone has only a few counts. The chain has TRBV30 and TRBJ1-1; D uncertain. V was cut by 4 bases and J by 4 bases, with 7 bases left in between. The CDR3 spans 11 residues. CDR1 is GTSNPN and CDR2 is SVGIG in the germline V gene (reference sequence). The CDR3 DNA reads TGTGCCTGGAATGGGGTCACTGAAGCTTTCTTT. Translation: CAWNGVTEAFF.

This clone was detected only a few times. This specimen includes other DNA sequences encoding the same CDR3. The genes are TRBV7-2 and TRBJ2-5; the D is unclear. Trimming left V 6 bases short and J 0 bases short, with 5 bases between. Germline CDR1 and CDR2: SGHTA and FQGNSA. This CDR3 is built from 12 residues. This chain's CDR3 is CASSLNQETQYF. The CDR3 coding sequence is TGTGCCAGCAGTTTAAACCAAGAGACCCAGTACTTC.

V and J are TRBV30 and TRBJ1-5, with a tentative D call TRBD1 (5 bases). The CDR3 runs 13 residues. Trimming removed 4 bases at V and 6 bases at J, with 13 bases between. In germline, CDR1 is GTSNPN, CDR2 SVGIG (reference sequence). For the CDR3, the DNA is TGTGCCTGGACCCGTGGGGGAGGTCAGCCCCAGCATTTT. It specifies CAWTRGGGQPQHF. The complete variable domain, with remaining parts taken from reference TRBV30 and TRBJ1-5, reads SQTIHQWPATLVQPVGSPLSLECTVEGTSNPNLYWYRQAAGRGLQLLFYSVGIGQISSEVPQNLSASRPQDRQFILSSKKLLLSDSGFYLCAWTRGGGQPQHFGDGTRLSIL.

In its sample, this clone was seen a few times. The chain is built from TRBV10-3 and TRBJ2-3; perhaps D is TRBD1 or TRBD2 (5 bases each). The CDR3 has 17 amino acids. Trimming took 1 base from V and 0 from J, leaving 14 bases between them. Germline CDR1 is ENHRY and CDR2 is SYGVKD. The DNA of the CDR3 is TGTGCCATCAGTGAGTTCGGGGCTAGTCCTAGCACAGATACGCAGTATTTT. As protein: CAISEFGASPSTDTQYF.

This clone was seen more than once but under ten times. V and J are TRBV18 and TRBJ2-1, with 8 positions matching TRBD2. Germline V lookup: CDR1 KGHSH, CDR2 LQKENI. The CDR3 totals 16 residues. V gave up 4 bases and J gave up 9 bases; unmatched junction bases: 14. The CDR3 loop is CASSLLERGPGGEQFF. The CDR3 nucleotides are TGTGCCAGCTCACTGCTCGAGCGGGGGCCCGGGGGTGAGCAGTTCTTC.

The rearrangement joins TRBV7-9 to TRBJ2-1; 10 bases align to TRBD2. From germline, CDR1 is SEHNR and CDR2 FQNEAQ (reference sequence). There are 15 residues in the CDR3. Trimming cost V 5 bases and J 2 bases; bases outside gene matches: 3. The CDR3 loop reads CASSEGTSAYNEQFF. Here the CDR3 DNA reads TGTGCCAGCAGCGAGGGGACTAGCGCCTACAATGAGCAGTTCTTC.

The rearrangement uses TRBV2 and TRBJ2-3; either TRBD1 or TRBD2 may fit D (5 bases each). V lost 8 bases, J lost 1 base, and 16 bases lay in between. Germline lookup yields CDR1 SNHLY and CDR2 FYNNEI. There are 15 residues in the CDR3. CDR3 in amino acids: CASEGGRGGTDTQYF. As DNA, the CDR3 is TGTGCCAGCGAAGGAGGACGAGGGGGCACAGATACGCAGTATTTT.

The gene calls are TRBV2 and TRBJ1-6; D unresolved. The CDR3 spans 14 residues. Per the germline V gene, CDR1 is SNHLY and CDR2 is FYNNEI. Trimming removed 2 bases from V and 8 bases from J, with 10 bases in between. The DNA for the CDR3 is TGTGCCAGCAGTGAATCCGGGGTTGATTCACCCCTCCACTTT. Amino acids: CASSESGVDSPLHF.

The sample holds a few counts of this clone. The genes are TRBV7-2 and TRBJ1-1; unclear D gene. This CDR3 is built from 14 residues. Germline V CDR1 and CDR2: SGHTA, FQGNSA. V dropped 0 bases and J dropped 3 bases, with 8 bases sitting between them. The CDR3 loop reads CASSLARLDTEAFF. The CDR3 DNA reads as TGTGCCAGCAGCTTAGCACGGTTAGACACTGAAGCTTTCTTT.